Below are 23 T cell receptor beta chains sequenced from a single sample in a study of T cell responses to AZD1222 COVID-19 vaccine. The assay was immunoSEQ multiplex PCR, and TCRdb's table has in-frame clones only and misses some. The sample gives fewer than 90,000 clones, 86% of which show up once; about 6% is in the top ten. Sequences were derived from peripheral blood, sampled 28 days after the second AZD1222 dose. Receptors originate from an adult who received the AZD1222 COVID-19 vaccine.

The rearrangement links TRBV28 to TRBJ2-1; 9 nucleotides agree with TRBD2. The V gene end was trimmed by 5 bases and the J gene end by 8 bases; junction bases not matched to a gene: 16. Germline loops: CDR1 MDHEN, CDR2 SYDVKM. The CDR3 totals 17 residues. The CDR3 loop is CASSPPGLAGSLDEQFF. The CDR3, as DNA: TGTGCCAGCAGTCCCCCAGGGCTAGCGGGAAGTCTAGATGAGCAGTTCTTC.

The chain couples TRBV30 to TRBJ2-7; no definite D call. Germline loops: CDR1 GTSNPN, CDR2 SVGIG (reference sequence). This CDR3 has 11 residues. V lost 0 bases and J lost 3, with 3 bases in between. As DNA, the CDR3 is TGTGCCTGGAGTGTGGTCTACGAGCAGTACTTC. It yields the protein CAWSVVYEQYF.

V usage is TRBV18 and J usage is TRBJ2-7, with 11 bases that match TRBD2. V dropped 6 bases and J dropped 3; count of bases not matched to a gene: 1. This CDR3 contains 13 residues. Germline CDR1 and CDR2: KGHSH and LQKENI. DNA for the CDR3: TGTGCCAGCTCCGGGACTAGCGGCTACGAGCAGTACTTC. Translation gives CASSGTSGYEQYF. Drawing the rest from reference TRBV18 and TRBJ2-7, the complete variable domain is NAGVMQNPRHLVRRRGQEARLRCSPMKGHSHVYWYRQLPEEGLKFMVYLQKENIIDESGMPKERFSAEFPKEGPSILRIQQVVRGDSAAYFCASSGTSGYEQYFGPGTRLTVT.

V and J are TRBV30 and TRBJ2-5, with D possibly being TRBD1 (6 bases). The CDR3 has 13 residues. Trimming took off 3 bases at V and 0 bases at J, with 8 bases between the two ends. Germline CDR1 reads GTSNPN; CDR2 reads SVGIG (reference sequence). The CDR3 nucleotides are TGTGCCTGGAGAACAGGGAACCAAGAGACCCAGTACTTC. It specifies CAWRTGNQETQYF.

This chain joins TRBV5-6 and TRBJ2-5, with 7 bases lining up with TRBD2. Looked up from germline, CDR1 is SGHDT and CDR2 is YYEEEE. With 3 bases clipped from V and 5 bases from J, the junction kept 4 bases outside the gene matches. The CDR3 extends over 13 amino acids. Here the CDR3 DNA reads TGTGCCAGCAGCTGGGGTAGCGGGGAGACCCAGTACTTC. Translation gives CASSWGSGETQYF.

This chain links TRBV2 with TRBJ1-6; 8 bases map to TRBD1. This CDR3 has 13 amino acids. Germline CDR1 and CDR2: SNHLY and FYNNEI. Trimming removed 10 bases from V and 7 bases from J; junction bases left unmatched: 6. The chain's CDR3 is CATPDRANSPLHF. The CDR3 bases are TGTGCCACCCCGGACAGGGCCAATTCACCCCTCCACTTT.

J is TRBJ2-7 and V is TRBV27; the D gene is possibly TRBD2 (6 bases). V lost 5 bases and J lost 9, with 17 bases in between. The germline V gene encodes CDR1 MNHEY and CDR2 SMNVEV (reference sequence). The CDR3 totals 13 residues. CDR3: CASSLIRPGGQYF. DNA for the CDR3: TGTGCCAGCAGTCTCATCCGCCCCGGGGGGCAGTACTTC.

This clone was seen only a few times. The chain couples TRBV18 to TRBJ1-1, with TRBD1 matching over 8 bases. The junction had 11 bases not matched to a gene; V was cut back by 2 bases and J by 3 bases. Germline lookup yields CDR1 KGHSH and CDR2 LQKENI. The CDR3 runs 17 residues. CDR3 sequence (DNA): TGTGCCAGCTCACCAGTGGACAGGGCCCCTGGTGACACTGAAGCTTTCTTT. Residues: CASSPVDRAPGDTEAFF.

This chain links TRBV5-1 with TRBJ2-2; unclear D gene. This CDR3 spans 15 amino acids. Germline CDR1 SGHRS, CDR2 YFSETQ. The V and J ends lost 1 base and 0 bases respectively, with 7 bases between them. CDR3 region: CASSLRDANTGELFF. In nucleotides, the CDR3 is TGCGCCAGCAGCTTGCGTGACGCGAACACCGGGGAGCTGTTTTTT.

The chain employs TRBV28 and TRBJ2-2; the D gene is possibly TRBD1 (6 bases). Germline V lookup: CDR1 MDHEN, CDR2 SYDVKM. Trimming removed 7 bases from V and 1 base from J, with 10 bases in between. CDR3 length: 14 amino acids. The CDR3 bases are TGTGCCAGCACCTTCAGGGGGAACACCGGGGAGCTGTTTTTT. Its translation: CASTFRGNTGELFF.

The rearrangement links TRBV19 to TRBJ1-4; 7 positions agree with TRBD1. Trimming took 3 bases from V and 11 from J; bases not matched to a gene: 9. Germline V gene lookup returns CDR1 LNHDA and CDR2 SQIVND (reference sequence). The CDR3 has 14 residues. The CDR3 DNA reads TGTGCCAGTAGTATCCCCACCGAACAGGGGAAACTGTTTTTT. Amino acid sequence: CASSIPTEQGKLFF.

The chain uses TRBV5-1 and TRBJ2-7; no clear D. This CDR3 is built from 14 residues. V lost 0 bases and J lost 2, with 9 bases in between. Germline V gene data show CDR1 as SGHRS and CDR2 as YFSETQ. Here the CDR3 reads CASSLGTATYEQYF. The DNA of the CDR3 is TGCGCCAGCAGCTTGGGCACAGCCACCTACGAGCAGTACTTC.

CDR3 loop: CASSSTRTSFYNEQFF. The CDR3 DNA sequence: TGCGCCAGCAGCTCTACACGGACTTCTTTCTACAATGAGCAGTTCTTC. The V and J genes are TRBV5-1 and TRBJ2-1, with D tentatively TRBD2 (5 bases). The V and J ends lost 3 bases and 3 bases respectively, with 16 bases between them. The CDR3 loop spans 16 amino acids. Germline V gene data show CDR1 as SGHRS and CDR2 as YFSETQ. Using reference TRBV5-1 and TRBJ2-1 for the parts outside the CDR3, the full variable domain is KAGVTQTPRYLIKTRGQQVTLSCSPISGHRSVSWYQQTPGQGLQFLFEYFSETQRNKGNFPGRFSGRQFSNSRSEMNVSTLELGDSALYLCASSSTRTSFYNEQFFGPGTRLTVL.

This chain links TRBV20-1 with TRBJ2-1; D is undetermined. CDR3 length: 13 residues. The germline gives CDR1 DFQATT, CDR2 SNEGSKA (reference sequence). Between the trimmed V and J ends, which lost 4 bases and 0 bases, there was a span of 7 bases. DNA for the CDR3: TGCAGTGCTAATGAGTTCTCCTACAATGAGCAGTTCTTC. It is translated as CSANEFSYNEQFF.

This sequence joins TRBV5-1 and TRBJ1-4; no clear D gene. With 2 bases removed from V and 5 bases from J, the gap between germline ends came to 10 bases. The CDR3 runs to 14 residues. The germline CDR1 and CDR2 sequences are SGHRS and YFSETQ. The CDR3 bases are TGCGCCAGCAGCTTAGGGTCAAGGAATGAAAAACTGTTTTTT. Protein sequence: CASSLGSRNEKLFF.

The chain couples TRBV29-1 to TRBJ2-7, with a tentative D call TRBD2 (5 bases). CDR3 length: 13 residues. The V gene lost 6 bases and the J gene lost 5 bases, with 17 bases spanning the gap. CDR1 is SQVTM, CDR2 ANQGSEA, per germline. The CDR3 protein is CSVSPFAGNEQYF. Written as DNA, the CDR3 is TGCAGCGTGTCGCCTTTCGCGGGTAACGAGCAGTACTTC.

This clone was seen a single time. CDR3 sequence (DNA): TGTGCCAGCAGTTTTTTTGGGGATTCACCCCTCCACTTT. This codes for CASSFFGDSPLHF. The V and J genes are TRBV27 and TRBJ1-6; no reliable D call. Trimming shortened V by 3 bases and J by 8 bases, and 8 bases separated the two germline ends. CDR3 length: 13 amino acids. Germline V gives CDR1 MNHEY, CDR2 SMNVEV (reference sequence).

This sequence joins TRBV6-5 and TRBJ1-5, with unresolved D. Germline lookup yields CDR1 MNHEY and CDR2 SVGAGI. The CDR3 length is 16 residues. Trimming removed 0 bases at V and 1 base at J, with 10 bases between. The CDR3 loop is CASSYSSVTSNQPQHF. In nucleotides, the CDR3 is TGTGCCAGCAGTTACTCGAGCGTCACGAGCAATCAGCCCCAGCATTTT.

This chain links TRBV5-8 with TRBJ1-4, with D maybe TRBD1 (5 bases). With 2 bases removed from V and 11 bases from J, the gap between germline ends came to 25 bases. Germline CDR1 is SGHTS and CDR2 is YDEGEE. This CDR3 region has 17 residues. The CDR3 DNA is TGTGCCAGCAGCTTTTCCGGGACTTCAACCTCTGTGCGTAAACTGTTTTTT. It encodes CASSFSGTSTSVRKLFF.

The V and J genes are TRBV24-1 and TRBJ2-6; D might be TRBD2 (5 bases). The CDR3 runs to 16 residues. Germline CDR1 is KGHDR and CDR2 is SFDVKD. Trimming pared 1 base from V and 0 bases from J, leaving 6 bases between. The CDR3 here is CATSDFGSSGANVLTF. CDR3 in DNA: TGTGCCACCAGTGATTTTGGGAGCTCTGGGGCCAACGTCCTGACTTTC.

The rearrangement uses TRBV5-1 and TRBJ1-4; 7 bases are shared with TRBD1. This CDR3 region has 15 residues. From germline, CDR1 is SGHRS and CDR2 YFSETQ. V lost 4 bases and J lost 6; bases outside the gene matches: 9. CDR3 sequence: CASSATGVLYEKLFF. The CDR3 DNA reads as TGCGCCAGCAGCGCTACAGGGGTACTTTATGAAAAACTGTTTTTT. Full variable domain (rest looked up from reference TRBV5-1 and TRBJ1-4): KAGVTQTPRYLIKTRGQQVTLSCSPISGHRSVSWYQQTPGQGLQFLFEYFSETQRNKGNFPGRFSGRQFSNSRSEMNVSTLELGDSALYLCASSATGVLYEKLFFGSGTQLSVL.

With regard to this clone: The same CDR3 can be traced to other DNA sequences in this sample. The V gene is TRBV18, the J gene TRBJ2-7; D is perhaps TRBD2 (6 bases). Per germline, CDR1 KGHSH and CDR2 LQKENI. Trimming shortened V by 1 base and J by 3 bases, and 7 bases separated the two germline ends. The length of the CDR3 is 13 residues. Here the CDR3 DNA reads TGTGCCAGCTCACCACGGGGAGGCTACGAGCAGTACTTC. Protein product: CASSPRGGYEQYF.

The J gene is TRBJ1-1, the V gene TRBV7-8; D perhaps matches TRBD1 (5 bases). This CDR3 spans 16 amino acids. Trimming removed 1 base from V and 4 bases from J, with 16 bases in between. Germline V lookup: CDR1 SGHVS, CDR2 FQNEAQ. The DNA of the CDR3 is TGTGCCAGCAGCTTAGGGCCAGGGCAATTTGGCACTGAAGCTTTCTTT. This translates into CASSLGPGQFGTEAFF.